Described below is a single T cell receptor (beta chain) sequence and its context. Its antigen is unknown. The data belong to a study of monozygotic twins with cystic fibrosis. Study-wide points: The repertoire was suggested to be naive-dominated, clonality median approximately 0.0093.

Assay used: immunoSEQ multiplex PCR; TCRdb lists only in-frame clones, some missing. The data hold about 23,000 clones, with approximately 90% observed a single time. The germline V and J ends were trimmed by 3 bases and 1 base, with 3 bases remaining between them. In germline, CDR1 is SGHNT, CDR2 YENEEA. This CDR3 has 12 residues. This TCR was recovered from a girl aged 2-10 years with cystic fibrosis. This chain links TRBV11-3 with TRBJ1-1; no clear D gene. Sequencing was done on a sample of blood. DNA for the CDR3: TGTGCCAGCAGCTTCCAGAACACTGAAGCTTTCTTT. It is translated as CASSFQNTEAFF.